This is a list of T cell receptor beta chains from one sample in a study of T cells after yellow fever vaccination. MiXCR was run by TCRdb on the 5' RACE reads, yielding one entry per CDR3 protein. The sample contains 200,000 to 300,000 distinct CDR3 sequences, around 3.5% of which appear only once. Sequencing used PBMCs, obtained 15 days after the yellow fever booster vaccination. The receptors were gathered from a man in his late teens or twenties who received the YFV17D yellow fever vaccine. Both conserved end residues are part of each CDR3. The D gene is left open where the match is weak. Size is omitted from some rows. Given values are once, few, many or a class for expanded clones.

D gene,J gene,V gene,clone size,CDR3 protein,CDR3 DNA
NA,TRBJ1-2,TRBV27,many,CASSFGGPDYGYTF,TGTGCCAGCAGTTTCGGGGGGCCGGACTATGGCTACACCTTC
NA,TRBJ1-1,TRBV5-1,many,CASSLNLRAWGVGDTEAFF,TGCGCCAGCAGCTTGAATTTAAGGGCTTGGGGGGTCGGGGACACTGAAGCTTTCTTT
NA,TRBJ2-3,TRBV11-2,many,CASNPLDTQYF,TGTGCCAGCAACCCCCTAGATACGCAGTATTTT
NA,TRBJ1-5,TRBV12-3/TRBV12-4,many,CASTSTGPWPQHF,TGTGCCAGCACCTCGACGGGTCCGTGGCCCCAGCATTTT
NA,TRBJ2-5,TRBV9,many,CASSTRGGLQETQYF,TGTGCCAGCAGCACCCGTGGGGGCCTACAAGAGACCCAGTACTTC
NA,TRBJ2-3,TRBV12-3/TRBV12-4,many,CASSSLSGLGADTQYF,TGTGCCAGCAGTTCCCTTAGCGGTTTGGGGGCAGATACGCAGTATTTT
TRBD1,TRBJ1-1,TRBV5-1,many,CASSPWTGQSVGNTEAFF,TGCGCCAGCAGCCCCTGGACAGGCCAATCGGTCGGGAACACTGAAGCTTTCTTT
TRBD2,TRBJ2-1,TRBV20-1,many,CSVPTIAGGINEQFF,TGCAGTGTACCCACCATAGCGGGGGGAATCAATGAGCAGTTCTTC
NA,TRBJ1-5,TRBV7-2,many,CASSVRPGISSF,TGTGCCAGCAGCGTGAGACCCGGCATCTCATCTTTT
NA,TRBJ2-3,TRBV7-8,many,CASIRRGGSTDTQYF,TGTGCCAGCATCCGACGGGGAGGTAGCACAGATACGCAGTATTTT
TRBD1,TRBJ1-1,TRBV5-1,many,CASSIGTGNTEAFF,TGCGCCAGCAGCATCGGGACAGGGAACACTGAAGCTTTCTTT
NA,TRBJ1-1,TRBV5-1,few,CASSQDSFQGTEAFF,TGCGCCAGCAGCCAGGACTCCTTTCAGGGCACTGAAGCTTTCTTT
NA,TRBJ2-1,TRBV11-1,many,CASSAPPAVPYNEQFF,TGTGCCAGCAGCGCCCCCCCCGCGGTCCCCTACAATGAGCAGTTCTTC
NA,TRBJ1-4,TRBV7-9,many,CASSLALPQEKLFF,TGTGCCAGCAGCTTAGCCCTTCCCCAAGAAAAACTGTTTTTT
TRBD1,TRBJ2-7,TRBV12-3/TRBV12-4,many,CASSLGTDYEQYF,TGTGCCAGCAGCCTAGGGACAGACTACGAGCAGTACTTC
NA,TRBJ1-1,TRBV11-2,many,CASSLTGYTEAFF,TGTGCCAGCAGCTTAACAGGGTACACTGAAGCTTTCTTT
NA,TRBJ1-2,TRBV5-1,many,CASSQTRGRGYTF,TGCGCCAGCAGCCAGACCCGGGGCAGGGGCTACACCTTC
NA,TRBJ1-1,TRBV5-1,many,CASSWTSSTEAFF,TGCGCCAGCAGCTGGACCTCGAGCACTGAAGCTTTCTTT
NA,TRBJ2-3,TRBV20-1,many,CSVTGDPFDTQYF,TGCAGTGTTACGGGAGACCCTTTTGATACGCAGTATTTT
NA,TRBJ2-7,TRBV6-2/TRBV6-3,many,CASSYREGTYEQYF,TGTGCCAGCAGTTACAGAGAGGGAACCTACGAGCAGTACTTC
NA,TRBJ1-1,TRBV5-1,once,CASSLVLGMRGTEAFF,TGCGCCAGCAGCTTGGTTCTGGGAATGAGGGGCACTGAAGCTTTCTTT
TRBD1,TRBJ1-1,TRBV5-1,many,CASSLEQTGSMNTEAFF,TGCGCCAGCAGCTTGGAGCAGACAGGGAGCATGAACACTGAAGCTTTCTTT
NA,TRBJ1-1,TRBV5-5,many,CASSLEGVKYTEAFF,TGTGCCAGCAGCTTGGAAGGGGTCAAGTACACTGAAGCTTTCTTT
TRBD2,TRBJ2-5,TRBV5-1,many,CASSIRTSGVETQYF,TGCGCCAGCAGCATCCGGACTAGCGGGGTGGAGACCCAGTACTTC
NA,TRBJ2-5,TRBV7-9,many,CASSPPPPETQYF,TGTGCCAGCAGCCCACCTCCTCCGGAGACCCAGTACTTC
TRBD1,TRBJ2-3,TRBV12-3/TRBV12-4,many,CASSSTWTGGTDTQYF,TGTGCCAGCAGTTCAACGTGGACAGGGGGCACAGATACGCAGTATTTT
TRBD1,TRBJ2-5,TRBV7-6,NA,CASSPTGSIETQYF,TGTGCCAGCAGCCCGACAGGGAGTATAGAGACCCAGTACTTC
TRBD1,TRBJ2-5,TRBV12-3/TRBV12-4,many,CASSFGQGVETQYF,TGTGCCAGCAGTTTTGGACAGGGAGTTGAGACCCAGTACTTC
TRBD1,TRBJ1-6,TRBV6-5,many,CASSYSRQGDSPLHF,TGTGCCAGCAGTTACTCTCGACAGGGGGATTCACCCCTCCACTTT
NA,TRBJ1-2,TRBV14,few,CASSAGLGFDYTF,TGTGCCAGCAGCGCGGGTTTGGGTTTTGACTACACCTTC
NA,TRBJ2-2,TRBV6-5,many,CASSYGTSINTGELFF,TGTGCCAGCAGTTACGGGACAAGCATTAACACCGGGGAGCTGTTTTTT
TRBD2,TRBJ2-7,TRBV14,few,CASSQAPGGGLGGSEQYF,TGTGCCAGCAGCCAAGCCCCTGGCGGGGGGCTCGGGGGAAGCGAGCAGTACTTC
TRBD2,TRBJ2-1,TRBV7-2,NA,CASRTKVVAGGTYNEQFF,TGTGCCAGCAGAACAAAGGTGGTAGCGGGGGGAACCTACAATGAGCAGTTCTTC
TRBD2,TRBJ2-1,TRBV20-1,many,CSARNWAGGPRKDEQFF,TGCAGTGCTAGAAATTGGGCGGGGGGGCCCCGGAAGGACGAGCAGTTCTTC
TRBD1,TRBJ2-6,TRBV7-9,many,CASSSGQGLAGANVLTF,TGTGCCAGCAGCTCGGGACAGGGTCTCGCTGGGGCCAACGTCCTGACTTTC
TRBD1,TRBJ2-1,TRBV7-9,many,CASSRTGVDEQFF,TGTGCCAGCAGCAGAACAGGGGTCGATGAGCAGTTCTTC
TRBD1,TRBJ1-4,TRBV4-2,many,CASSQDGTGEEKLFF,TGTGCCAGCAGCCAGGATGGGACAGGGGAGGAAAAACTGTTTTTT
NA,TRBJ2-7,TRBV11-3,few,CASSLDGNSAYEQYF,TGTGCCAGCAGCTTAGATGGAAACTCGGCCTACGAGCAGTACTTC
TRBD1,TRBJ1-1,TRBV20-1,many,CSARETGVNTEAFF,TGCAGTGCTAGAGAGACAGGGGTGAACACTGAAGCTTTCTTT
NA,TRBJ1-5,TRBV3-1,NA,CASCQHLHRPQHF,TGTGCCAGCTGCCAACACCTGCATCGGCCCCAGCATTTT
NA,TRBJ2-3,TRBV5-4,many,CASSLEGDTQYF,TGTGCCAGCAGTTTAGAGGGAGATACGCAGTATTTT
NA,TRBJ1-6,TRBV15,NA,CATSRDSLNSPLHF,TGTGCCACCAGCAGAGATTCGCTAAATTCACCCCTCCACTTT
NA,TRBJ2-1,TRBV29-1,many,CSVEIGNVNNEQFF,TGCAGCGTTGAGATAGGGAACGTGAACAATGAGCAGTTCTTC
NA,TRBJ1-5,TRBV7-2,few,CASSYLGGADSNQPQHF,TGTGCCAGCAGCTACCTCGGTGGGGCGGATAGCAATCAGCCCCAGCATTTT
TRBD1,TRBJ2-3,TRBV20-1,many,CSARDSRGFTDTQYF,TGCAGTGCTAGAGATAGCAGGGGGTTCACAGATACGCAGTATTTT
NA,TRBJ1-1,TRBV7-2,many,CASSPQGRRTEAFF,TGTGCCAGCAGCCCACAGGGTAGGAGGACTGAAGCTTTCTTT
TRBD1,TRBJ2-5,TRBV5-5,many,CASSLVGQGHETQYF,TGTGCCAGCAGCTTGGTGGGACAGGGACACGAGACCCAGTACTTC
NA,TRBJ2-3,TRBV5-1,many,CASSLLDPRETDTQYF,TGCGCCAGCAGCTTGTTGGACCCCAGGGAGACAGATACGCAGTATTTT
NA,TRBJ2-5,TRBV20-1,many,CSAGKGGGVMKTQYF,TGCAGTGCTGGGAAGGGAGGGGGCGTGATGAAGACCCAGTACTTC
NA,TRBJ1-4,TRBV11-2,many,CASSFNEKLFF,TGTGCCAGCAGCTTTAATGAAAAACTGTTTTTT
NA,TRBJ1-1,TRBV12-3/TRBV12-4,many,CASREGGGNTEAFF,TGTGCCAGCAGAGAGGGGGGGGGAAACACTGAAGCTTTCTTT
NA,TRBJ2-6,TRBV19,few,CASSQVPGANVLTF,TGTGCCAGTAGTCAGGTCCCTGGGGCCAACGTCCTGACTTTC
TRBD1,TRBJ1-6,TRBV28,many,CASSLDSGTADNSPLHF,TGTGCCAGCAGTTTAGATAGTGGGACAGCAGATAATTCACCCCTCCACTTT
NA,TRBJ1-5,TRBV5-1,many,CASSFAGDQPQHF,TGCGCCAGCAGCTTCGCGGGGGATCAGCCCCAGCATTTT
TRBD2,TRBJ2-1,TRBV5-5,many,CASSLRLAGVRAPGNEQFF,TGTGCCAGCAGCTTGAGACTAGCGGGGGTCCGGGCTCCGGGCAATGAGCAGTTCTTC
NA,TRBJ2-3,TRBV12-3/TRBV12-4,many,CASTPERGRASTDTQYF,TGTGCCAGCACCCCCGAACGTGGACGCGCTAGCACAGATACGCAGTATTTT
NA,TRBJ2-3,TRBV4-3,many,CASSLRGVTDTQYF,TGCGCCAGCAGCCTCAGGGGAGTAACAGATACGCAGTATTTT
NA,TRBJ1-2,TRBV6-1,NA,CASSERGGRLPYGYTF,TGTGCCAGCAGTGAAAGAGGAGGCAGGCTTCCTTATGGCTACACCTTC